This T cell receptor beta chain originates from a study of blood T cell repertoires in COVID-19. Profiled with immunoSEQ multiplex PCR; TCRdb holds only in-frame clones, not every one. The sample lists 75,000 to 90,000 clones; about 89% were seen once. Looked up from germline, CDR1 is SEHNR and CDR2 is FQNEAQ (reference sequence). This CDR3 comprises 14 residues. With 5 bases clipped from V and 5 bases from J, the junction kept 8 bases outside the gene matches. This chain connects TRBV7-9 to TRBJ2-7, with 8 bases identical to TRBD1. This TCR was recovered from a man aged 45-60 years with active or convalescent COVID-19. Sequenced sample: peripheral blood. CDR3 DNA: TGTGCCAGCAGCACAGGACAGGGCCCACACGAGCAGTACTTC. Protein product: CASSTGQGPHEQYF.